This T cell receptor (beta chain) was retrieved from a study of CD4 and CD8 cells across lung adenocarcinoma regions. This clonotype is termed medium-sized (0.01 to 0.1%). MiXCR, applied by TCRdb to the PCR reads, yields one record per CDR3 protein. The profile shows 9,500 to 13,000 distinct CDR3 sequences, over 45% of them singletons. Germline CDR1 and CDR2: WNHNN and SYGVQD (reference sequence). The length of the CDR3 is 15 residues. With V trimmed by 2 bases and J by 4 bases, 6 bases remained unmatched. The rearrangement links TRBV10-1 to TRBJ2-3; 7 bases fit TRBD2. Sequencing was carried out using CD8+ T cells from the margin of a lung tumor. The clonotype was recovered from a male donor with lung adenocarcinoma. The CD4 and CD8 labels of this study may be unreliable. The CDR3 coding sequence is TGCGCCAGCAGTGAGCGGGGCGGGAGTTCAGATACGCAGTATTTT. This gives the protein CASSERGGSSDTQYF.